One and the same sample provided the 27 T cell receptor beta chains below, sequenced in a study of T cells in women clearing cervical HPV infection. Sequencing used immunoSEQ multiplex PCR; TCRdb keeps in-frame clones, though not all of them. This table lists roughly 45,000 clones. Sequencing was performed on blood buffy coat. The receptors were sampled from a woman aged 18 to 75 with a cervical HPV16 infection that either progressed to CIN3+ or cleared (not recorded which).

The CDR3 bases that were read are TGCGCCAGCAGCTTGGGCAGGGTCGGAGATACG. Translating it yields CASSLGRVGDT. The entire CDR3 reads CASSLGRVGDTQYF. The chain employs TRBV5-1 and TRBJ2-3; possible D gene TRBD1, 5 bases. The read ends 3 residues shy of where the CDR3 ends; the end is completed using the germline J gene. CDR1 and CDR2 (germline): SGHRS, YFSETQ. V was trimmed by 0 bases and J by 5 bases, leaving 10 bases between them. The CDR3 is made up of 14 amino acids.

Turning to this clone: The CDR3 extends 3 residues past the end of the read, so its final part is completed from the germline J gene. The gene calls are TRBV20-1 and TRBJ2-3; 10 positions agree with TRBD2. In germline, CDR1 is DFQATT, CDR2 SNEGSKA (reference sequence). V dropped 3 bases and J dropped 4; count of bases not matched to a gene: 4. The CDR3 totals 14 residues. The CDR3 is CSASRTSGPDTQYF. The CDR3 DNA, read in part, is TGCAGTGCTAGCCGGACTAGCGGACCAGATACG.

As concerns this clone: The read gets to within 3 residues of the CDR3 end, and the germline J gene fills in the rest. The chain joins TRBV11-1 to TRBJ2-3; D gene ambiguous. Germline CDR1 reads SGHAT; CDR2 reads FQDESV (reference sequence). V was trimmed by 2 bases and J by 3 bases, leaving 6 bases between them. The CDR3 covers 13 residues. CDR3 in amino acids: CASSLRLTDTQYF. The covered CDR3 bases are TGTGCCAGCAGCTTACGCCTAACAGATACG.

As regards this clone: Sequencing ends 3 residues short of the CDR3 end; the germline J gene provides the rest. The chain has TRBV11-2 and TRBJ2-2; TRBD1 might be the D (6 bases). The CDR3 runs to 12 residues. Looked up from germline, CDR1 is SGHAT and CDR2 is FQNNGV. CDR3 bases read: TGTGCCAGCAGCGTGACAGGAGAAAAG. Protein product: CASSVTGEK. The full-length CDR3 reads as CASSVTGEKLFF.

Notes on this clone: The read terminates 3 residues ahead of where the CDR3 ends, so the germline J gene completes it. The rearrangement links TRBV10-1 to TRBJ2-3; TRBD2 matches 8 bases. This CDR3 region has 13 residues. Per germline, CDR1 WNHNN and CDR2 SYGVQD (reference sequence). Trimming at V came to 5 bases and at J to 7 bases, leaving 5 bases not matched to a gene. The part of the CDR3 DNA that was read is TGCGCCAGCAGTTCGGGGGGGGAAAATACG. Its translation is CASSSGGENT. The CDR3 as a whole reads CASSSGGENTQYF.

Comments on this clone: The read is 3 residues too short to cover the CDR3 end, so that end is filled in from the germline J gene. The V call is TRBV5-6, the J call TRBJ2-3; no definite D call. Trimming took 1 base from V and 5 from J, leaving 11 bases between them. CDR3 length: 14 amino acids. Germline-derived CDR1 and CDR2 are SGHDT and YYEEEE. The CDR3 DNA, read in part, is TGTGCCAGCAGCTTGATGGTCGAGGTAGATACG. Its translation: CASSLMVEVDT. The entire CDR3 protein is CASSLMVEVDTQYF.

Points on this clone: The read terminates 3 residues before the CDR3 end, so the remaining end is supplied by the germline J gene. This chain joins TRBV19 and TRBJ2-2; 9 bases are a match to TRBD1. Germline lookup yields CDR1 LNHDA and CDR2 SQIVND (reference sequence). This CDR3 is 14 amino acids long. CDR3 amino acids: CASSPTGGDEKLFF. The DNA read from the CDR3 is TGTGCCAGTAGTCCAACAGGGGGCGATGAAAAG.

The CDR3 sequence: CAISEGQGSQETQYF. The DNA read from the CDR3 is TGTGCCATCAGTGAGGGACAGGGGTCTCAAGAGACC. The rearrangement links TRBV10-3 to TRBJ2-5; 9 bases line up with TRBD1. The read terminates 3 residues before the CDR3 end, so the remaining end is supplied by the germline J gene. Germline V CDR1 and CDR2: ENHRY, SYGVKD. The CDR3 covers 15 residues. The V and J ends lost 2 bases and 2 bases, in that order; junction bases with no gene match: 3.

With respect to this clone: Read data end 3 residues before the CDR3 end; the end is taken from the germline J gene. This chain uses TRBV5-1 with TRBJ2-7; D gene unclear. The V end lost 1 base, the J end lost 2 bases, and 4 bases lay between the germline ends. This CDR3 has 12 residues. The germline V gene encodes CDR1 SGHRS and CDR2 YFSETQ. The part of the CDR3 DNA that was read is TGCGCCAGCAGCTTGAGCCCCTACGAG. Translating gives CASSLSPYE. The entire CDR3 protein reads CASSLSPYEQYF.

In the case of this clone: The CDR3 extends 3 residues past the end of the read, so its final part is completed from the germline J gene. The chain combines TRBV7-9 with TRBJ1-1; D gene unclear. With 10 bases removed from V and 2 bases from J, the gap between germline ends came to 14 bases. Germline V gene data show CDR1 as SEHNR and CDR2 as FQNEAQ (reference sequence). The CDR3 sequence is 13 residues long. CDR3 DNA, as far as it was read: TGTGCCACCCATCTAGGCTTCAACACTGAA. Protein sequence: CATHLGFNTE. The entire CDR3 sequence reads CATHLGFNTEAFF. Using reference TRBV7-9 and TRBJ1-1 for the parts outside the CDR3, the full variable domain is DTGVSQNPRHKITKRGQNVTFRCDPISEHNRLYWYRQTLGQGPEFLTYFQNEAQLEKSRLLSDRFSAERPKGSFSTLEIQRTEQGDSAMYLCATHLGFNTEAFFGQGTRLTVV.

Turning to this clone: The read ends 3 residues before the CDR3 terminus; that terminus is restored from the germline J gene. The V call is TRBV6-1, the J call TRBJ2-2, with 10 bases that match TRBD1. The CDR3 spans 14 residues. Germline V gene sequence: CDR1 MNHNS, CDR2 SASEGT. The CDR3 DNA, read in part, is TGTGCCAGCAGTGTTTCCGGGACAGGGGAAAAG. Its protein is CASSVSGTGEK. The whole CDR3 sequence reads CASSVSGTGEKLFF.

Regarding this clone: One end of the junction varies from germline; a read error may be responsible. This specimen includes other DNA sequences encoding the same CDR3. CDR3 loop: CASSPSLGGGNTIYF. CDR3 DNA, as far as it was read: TGTGCCAGCAGCCCCTCCCTGGGGGGTGGAAACACA. The V and J genes are TRBV13 and TRBJ1-3; the D gene is possibly TRBD1 (5 bases). The CDR3 end is not reached by the read, which stops 3 residues before it; the germline J gene fills it in. The germline gives CDR1 PRHDT, CDR2 FYEKMQ (reference sequence). The CDR3 contains 15 residues.

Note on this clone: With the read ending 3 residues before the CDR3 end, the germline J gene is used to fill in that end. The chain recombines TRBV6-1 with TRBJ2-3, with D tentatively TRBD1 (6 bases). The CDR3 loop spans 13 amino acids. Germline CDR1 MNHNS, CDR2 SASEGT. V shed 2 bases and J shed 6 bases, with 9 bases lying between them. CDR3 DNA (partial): TGTGCCAGCAGTGAAAACAGGGTCGATACG. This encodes CASSENRVDT. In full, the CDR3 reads CASSENRVDTQYF.

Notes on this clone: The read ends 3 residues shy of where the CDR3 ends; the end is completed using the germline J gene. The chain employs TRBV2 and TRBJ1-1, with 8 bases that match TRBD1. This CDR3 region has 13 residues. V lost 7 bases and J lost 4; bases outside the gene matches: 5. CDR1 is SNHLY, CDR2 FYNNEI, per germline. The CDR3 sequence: CASILQGGTEAFF. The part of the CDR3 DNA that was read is TGTGCCAGCATTCTACAGGGGGGCACTGAA.

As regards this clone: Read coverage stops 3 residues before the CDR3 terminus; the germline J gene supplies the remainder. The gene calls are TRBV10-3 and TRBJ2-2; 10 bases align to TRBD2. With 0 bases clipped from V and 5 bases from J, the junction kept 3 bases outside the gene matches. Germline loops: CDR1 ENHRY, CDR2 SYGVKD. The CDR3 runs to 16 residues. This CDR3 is CAISESTLAGTGELFF. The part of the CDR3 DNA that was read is TGTGCCATCAGTGAGTCAACACTAGCGGGGACCGGGGAG.

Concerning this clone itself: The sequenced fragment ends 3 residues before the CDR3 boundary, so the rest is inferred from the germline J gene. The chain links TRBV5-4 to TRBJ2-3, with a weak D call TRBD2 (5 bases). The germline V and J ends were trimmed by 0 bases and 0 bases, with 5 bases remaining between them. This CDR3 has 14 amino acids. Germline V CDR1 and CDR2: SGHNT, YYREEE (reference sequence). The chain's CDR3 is CASSLGTSTDTQYF. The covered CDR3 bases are TGTGCCAGCAGCTTGGGGACTAGCACAGATACG.

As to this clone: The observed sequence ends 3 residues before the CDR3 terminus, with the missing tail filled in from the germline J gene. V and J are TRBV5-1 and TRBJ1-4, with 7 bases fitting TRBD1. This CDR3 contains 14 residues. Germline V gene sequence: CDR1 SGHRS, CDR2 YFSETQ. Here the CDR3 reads CASSVDRENSPLFF. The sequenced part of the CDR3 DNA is TGCGCCAGCAGCGTCGACAGGGAGAATTCACCA.

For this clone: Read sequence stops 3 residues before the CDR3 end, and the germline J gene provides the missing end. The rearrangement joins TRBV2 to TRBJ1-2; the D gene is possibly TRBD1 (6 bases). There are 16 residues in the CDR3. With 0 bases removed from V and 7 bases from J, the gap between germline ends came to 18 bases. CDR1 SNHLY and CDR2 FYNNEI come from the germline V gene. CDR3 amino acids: CASSEALCGGAGGYTF. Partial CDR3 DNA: TGTGCCAGCAGTGAAGCGCTTTGTGGGGGGGCTGGTGGC.

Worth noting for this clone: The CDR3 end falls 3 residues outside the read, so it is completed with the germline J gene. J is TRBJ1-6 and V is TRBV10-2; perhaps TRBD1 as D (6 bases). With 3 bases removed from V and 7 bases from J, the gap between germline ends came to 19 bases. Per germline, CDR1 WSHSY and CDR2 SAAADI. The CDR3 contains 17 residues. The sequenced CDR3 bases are TGCGCCAGCAGTGATTTTGGGGGCTGGGAAACGAATTCACCC. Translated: CASSDFGGWETNSP. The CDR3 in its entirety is CASSDFGGWETNSPLHF.

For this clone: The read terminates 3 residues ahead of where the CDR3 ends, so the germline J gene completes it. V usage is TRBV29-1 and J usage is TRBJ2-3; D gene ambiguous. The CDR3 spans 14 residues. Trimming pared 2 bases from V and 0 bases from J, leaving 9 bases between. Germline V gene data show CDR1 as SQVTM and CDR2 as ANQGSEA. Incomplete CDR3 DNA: TGCAGCGTTGAACCCTTCGGGAGCACAGATACG. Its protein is CSVEPFGSTDT. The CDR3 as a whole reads CSVEPFGSTDTQYF.

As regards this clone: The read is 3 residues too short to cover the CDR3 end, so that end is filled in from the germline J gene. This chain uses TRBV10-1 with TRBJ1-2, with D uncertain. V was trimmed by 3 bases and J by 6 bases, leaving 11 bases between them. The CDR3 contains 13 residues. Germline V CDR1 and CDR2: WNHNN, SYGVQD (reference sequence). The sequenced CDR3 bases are TGCGCCAGCAGTGAAAACGGCGGTCATGGC. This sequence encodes CASSENGGHG. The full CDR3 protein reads CASSENGGHGYTF.

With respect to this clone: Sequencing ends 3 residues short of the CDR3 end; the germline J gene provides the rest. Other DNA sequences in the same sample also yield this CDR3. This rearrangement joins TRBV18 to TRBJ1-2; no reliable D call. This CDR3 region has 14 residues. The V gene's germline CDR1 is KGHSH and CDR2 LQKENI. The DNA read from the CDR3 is TGTGCCAGCTCCCCTCTTCAATGGTCCTACGAC. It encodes CASSPLQWSYD. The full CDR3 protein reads CASSPLQWSYDYTF.

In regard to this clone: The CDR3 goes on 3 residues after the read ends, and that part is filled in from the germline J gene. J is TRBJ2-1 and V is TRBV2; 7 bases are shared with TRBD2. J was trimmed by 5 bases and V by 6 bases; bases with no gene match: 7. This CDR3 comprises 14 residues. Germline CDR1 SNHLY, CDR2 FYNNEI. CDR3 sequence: CASRGGIANNEQFF. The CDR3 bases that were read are TGTGCCAGCAGGGGGGGGATAGCGAACAATGAG. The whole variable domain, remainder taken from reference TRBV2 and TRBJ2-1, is EPEVTQTPSHQVTQMGQEVILRCVPISNHLYFYWYRQILGQKVEFLVSFYNNEISEKSEIFDDQFSVERPDGSNFTLKIRSTKLEDSAMYFCASRGGIANNEQFFGPGTRLTVL.

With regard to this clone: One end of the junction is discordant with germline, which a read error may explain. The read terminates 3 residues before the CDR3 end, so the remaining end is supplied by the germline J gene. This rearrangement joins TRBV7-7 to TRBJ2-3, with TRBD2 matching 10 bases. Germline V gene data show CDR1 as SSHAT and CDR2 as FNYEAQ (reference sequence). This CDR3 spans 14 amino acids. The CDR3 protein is CASSLGLAEETQYF. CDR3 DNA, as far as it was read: TGTGCTAGCAGCTTAGGACTAGCGGAAGAGACG.

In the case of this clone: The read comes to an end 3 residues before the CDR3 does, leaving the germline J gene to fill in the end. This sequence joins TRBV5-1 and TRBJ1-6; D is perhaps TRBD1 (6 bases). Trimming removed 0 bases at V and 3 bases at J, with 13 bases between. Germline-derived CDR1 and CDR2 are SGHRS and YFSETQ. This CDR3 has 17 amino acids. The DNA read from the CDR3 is TGCGCCAGCAGCTTGGCGTCACAAGGGGGCTATAATTCACCC. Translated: CASSLASQGGYNSP. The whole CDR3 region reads CASSLASQGGYNSPLHF.

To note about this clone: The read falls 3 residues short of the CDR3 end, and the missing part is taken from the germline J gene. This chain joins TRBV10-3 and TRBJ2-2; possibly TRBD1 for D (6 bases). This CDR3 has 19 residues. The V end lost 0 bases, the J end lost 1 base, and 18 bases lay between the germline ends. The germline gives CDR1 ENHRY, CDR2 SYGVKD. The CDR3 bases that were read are TGTGCCATCAGTGAGTCAGGTTATACGGCAGGGGAGAACACCGGGGAG. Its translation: CAISESGYTAGENTGE. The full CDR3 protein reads CAISESGYTAGENTGELFF.

CDR3 amino acids: CASSLEQGFNQPQHF. The DNA read from the CDR3 is TGTGCCAGCAGCTTAGAACAGGGTTTCAATCAGCCC. The chain links TRBV7-6 to TRBJ1-5, with a tentative D call TRBD1 (6 bases). The CDR3 extends 3 residues past the end of the read, so its final part is completed from the germline J gene. CDR1 is SGHVS, CDR2 FNYEAQ, per germline. V was clipped by 1 base and J by 3 bases, with 10 bases between them. The CDR3 is 15 residues long. Supplemented by reference TRBV7-6 and TRBJ1-5, the full variable domain reads GAGVSQSPRYKVTKRGQDVALRCDPISGHVSLYWYRQALGQGPEFLTYFNYEAQQDKSGLPNDRFSAERPEGSISTLTIQRTEQRDSAMYRCASSLEQGFNQPQHFGDGTRLSIL.